This is a list of T cell receptor beta chains from one sample in a study of T-cell memory formation after mild COVID-19. Each CDR3 protein gets one entry after TCRdb re-called the 5' RACE reads with MiXCR. Seen here are fewer than 500,000 distinct CDR3 sequences, around a quarter observed once, and the top ten hold around 12%. The sequenced sample was PBMCs or a T cell subset sorted from them (not recorded which). These receptors were taken from an adult woman who had mild COVID-19 (a few samples of this study predate the infection). Cell type and time point are not known. The CDR3 runs from the conserved cysteine through the conserved F or W. The D gene is left open where the match is weak. A row's size may be missing; if present it is once, few, many or a size class.

abundance	v_gene	d_gene	j_gene	len	CDR3nt	CDR3aa
NA	TRBV2	NA	TRBJ2-1	19	TGTGCCAGCAGTGGGGATGGCAGGGGCTGGGAGTCCTCCTACAATGAGCAGTTCTTC	CASSGDGRGWESSYNEQFF
NA	TRBV12-3/TRBV12-4	TRBD1	TRBJ2-3	16	TGTGCCAGCATCCTACAGGGGGCGATCTCCAGGGATACGCAGTATTTT	CASILQGAISRDTQYF
NA	TRBV6-1	TRBD2	TRBJ2-3	20	TGTGCCAGCAACGAAGGGGAGTGGGTTCTGGCTAGCGGGAGATGGGGTACGCAGTATTTT	CASNEGEWVLASGRWGTQYF
few	TRBV11-2	NA	TRBJ2-1	13	TGTGCCAGCAGCTTAGTGCATTTTTATGAGCAGTTCTTC	CASSLVHFYEQFF
NA	TRBV7-2	NA	TRBJ2-7	12	TGTGCCAGCAGCCCTAGGGAGCCCGAGCAGTACTTC	CASSPREPEQYF
few	TRBV30	TRBD1	TRBJ2-1	12	TGTGCCTGGACCCCACAGGGGTATGAGCAGTTCTTC	CAWTPQGYEQFF
NA	TRBV6-2/TRBV6-3	NA	TRBJ2-2	16	TGTGCCAGCAGTTACCCCACGCTTGGGTACACCGGGGAGCTGTTTTTT	CASSYPTLGYTGELFF
NA	TRBV11-1	NA	TRBJ2-5	11	TGTGCCAGCAGCGGGGGGCGTCCCCAGTACTTC	CASSGGRPQYF
NA	TRBV9	NA	TRBJ2-3	15	TGTGCCAGCAGCGCAGACCCCCGGGGTACAGATACGCAGTATTTT	CASSADPRGTDTQYF
few	TRBV7-2	TRBD2	TRBJ2-7	14	TGTGCCAGCAGCTACTCTAGCGGGTACTACGAGCAGTACTTC	CASSYSSGYYEQYF
NA	TRBV7-9	TRBD2	TRBJ2-3	16	TGTGCCAGCAGCTCTCTACTAGCGGGAGTGACAGATACGCAGTATTTT	CASSSLLAGVTDTQYF
NA	TRBV4-3	TRBD2	TRBJ2-3	18	TGCGCCAGCAGCCAAGAAGTAGGCCTAGCGGGAGCGGTAGATACGCAGTATTTT	CASSQEVGLAGAVDTQYF
NA	TRBV18	TRBD2	TRBJ2-7	15	TGTGCCAGCTCACCCTCCGCGGGAGGGCCTTACGAGCAGTACTTC	CASSPSAGGPYEQYF
few	TRBV11-3	NA	TRBJ2-5	15	TGTGCCAGCAGCTTAAGGTACCCAAGCCAAGAGACCCAGTACTTC	CASSLRYPSQETQYF
few	TRBV5-6	TRBD2	TRBJ2-7	17	TGTGCCAGCAGCCGACCGAGACTAGCGGGTCCCTCCTACGAGCAGTACTTC	CASSRPRLAGPSYEQYF
few	TRBV3-1	NA	TRBJ2-7	15	TGTGCCAGCAGCCAGAAACCGGGACCCACAGTCGAGCAGTACTTC	CASSQKPGPTVEQYF
few	TRBV7-8	NA	TRBJ1-5	15	TGTGCCAGCAGCTCGACAGGTTCGCTCAATCAGCCCCAGCATTTT	CASSSTGSLNQPQHF